The subject of this entry is one TCR beta chain. Antigen specificity is unknown. This entry belongs to a study of cytomegalovirus exposure and HLA in healthy donors. Study-wide context: Findings of an earlier analysis included about 100 million unique TCR beta sequences from some 190 million T cells. Overall study results and limits: Equally common other TCR beta chains were less clonally expanded than HLA-associated ones, a later analysis found. Presence/absence results assume similar sequencing depth per donor, which may not hold.

The germline V gene has CDR1 GTSNPN and CDR2 SVGIG (reference sequence). There are 12 residues in the CDR3. Between the trimmed V and J ends, which lost 3 bases and 2 bases, there was a span of 7 bases. The PCR made use of 60 Vbeta and 13 Jbeta primers. Assay: immunoSEQ multiplex PCR; the TCRdb copy retains only in-frame clones and omits some. This sample has about 180,000 clones; more than 75% occur once, and the top ten carry 1.5% to 1.9%. The genes are TRBV30 and TRBJ2-5; no clear D. The sample was PBMCs. The TCR originated in a man in his forties in good health and CMV-seronegative. The CDR3 protein is CAWRKRQETQYF. Here the CDR3 DNA reads TGTGCCTGGAGAAAGCGACAAGAGACCCAGTACTTC.